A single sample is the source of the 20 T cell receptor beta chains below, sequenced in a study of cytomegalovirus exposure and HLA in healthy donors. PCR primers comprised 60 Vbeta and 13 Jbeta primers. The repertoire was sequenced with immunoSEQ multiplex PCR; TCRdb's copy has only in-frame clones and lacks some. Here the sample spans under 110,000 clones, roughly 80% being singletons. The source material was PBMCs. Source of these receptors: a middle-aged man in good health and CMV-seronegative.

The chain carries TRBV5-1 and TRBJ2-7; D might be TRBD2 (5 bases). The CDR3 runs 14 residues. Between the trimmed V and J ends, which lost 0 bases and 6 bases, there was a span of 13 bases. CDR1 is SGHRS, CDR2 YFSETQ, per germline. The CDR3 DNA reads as TGCGCCAGCAGCTTGGGTATCGGCGCGGGCGAGCAGTACTTC. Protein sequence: CASSLGIGAGEQYF.

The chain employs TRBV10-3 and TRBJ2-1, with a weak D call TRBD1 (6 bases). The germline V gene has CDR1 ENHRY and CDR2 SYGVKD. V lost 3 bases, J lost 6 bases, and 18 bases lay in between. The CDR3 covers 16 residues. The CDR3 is CAISEPGRQVGNEQFF. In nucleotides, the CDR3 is TGTGCCATCAGTGAACCAGGACGACAGGTGGGCAATGAGCAGTTCTTC.

The DNA of the CDR3 is TGCGCCAGCAGCCAAGGGGGGGGGACGGCTGGCTACACCTTC. Translated: CASSQGGGTAGYTF. The V call is TRBV4-1, the J call TRBJ1-2; a possible D gene is TRBD1 (5 bases). Trimming took 1 base from V and 7 from J, leaving 13 bases between them. The germline CDR1 and CDR2 sequences are MGHRA and YSYEKL. The CDR3 spans 14 residues.

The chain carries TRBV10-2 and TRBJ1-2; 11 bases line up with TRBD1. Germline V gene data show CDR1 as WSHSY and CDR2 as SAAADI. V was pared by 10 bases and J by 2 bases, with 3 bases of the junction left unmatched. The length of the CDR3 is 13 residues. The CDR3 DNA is TGCGCCACGAGGACAGGGGGCAACTATGGCTACACCTTC. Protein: CATRTGGNYGYTF.

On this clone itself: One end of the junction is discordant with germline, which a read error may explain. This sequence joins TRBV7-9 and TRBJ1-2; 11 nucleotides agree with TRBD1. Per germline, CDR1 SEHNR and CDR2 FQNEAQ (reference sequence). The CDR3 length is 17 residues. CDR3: CSSSDDGQGANIYGYTF. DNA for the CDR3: TGTTCCAGCAGTGATGACGGACAGGGGGCCAACATTTATGGCTACACCTTC.

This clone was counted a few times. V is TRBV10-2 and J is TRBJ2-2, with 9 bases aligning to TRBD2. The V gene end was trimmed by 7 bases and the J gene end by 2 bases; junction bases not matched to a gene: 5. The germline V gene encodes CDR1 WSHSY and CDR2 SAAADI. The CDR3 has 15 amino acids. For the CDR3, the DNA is TGCGCCAGCACCGCGGGGGGGCTTAACACCGGGGAGCTGTTTTTT. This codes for CASTAGGLNTGELFF.

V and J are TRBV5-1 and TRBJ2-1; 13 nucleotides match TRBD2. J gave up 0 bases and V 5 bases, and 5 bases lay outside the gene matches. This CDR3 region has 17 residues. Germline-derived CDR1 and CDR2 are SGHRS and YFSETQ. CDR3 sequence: CASRGTSGVRSYNEQFF. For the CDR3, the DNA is TGCGCCAGCAGGGGGACTAGCGGGGTTCGCTCCTACAATGAGCAGTTCTTC.

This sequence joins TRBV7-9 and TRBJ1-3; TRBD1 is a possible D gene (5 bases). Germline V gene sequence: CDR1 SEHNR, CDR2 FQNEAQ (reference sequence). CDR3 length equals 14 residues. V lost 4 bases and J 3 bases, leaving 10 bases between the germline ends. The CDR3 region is CASSSSGIGNTIYF. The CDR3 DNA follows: TGTGCCAGCAGCTCTTCAGGGATTGGAAACACCATATATTTT.

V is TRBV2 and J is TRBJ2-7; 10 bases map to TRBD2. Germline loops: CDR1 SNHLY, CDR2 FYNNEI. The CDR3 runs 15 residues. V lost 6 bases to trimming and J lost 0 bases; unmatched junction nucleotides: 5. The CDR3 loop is CASRESSGGSYEQYF. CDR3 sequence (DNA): TGTGCCAGCAGGGAATCTAGCGGGGGCTCCTACGAGCAGTACTTC.

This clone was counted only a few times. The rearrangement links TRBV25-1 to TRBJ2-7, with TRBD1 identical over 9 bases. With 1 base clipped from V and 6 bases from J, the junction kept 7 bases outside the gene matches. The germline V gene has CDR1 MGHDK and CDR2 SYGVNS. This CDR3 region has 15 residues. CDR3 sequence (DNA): TGTGCCAGCAGTGAATCCGGGACAGGGTTTGGCGAGCAGTACTTC. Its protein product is CASSESGTGFGEQYF.

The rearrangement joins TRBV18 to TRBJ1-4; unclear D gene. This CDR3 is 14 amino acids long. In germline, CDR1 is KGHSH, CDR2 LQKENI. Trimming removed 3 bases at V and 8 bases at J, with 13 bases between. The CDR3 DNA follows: TGTGCCAGCTCACCTACCCGGGAGAAGGAAAAACTGTTTTTT. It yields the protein CASSPTREKEKLFF. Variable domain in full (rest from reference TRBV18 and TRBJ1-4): NAGVMQNPRHLVRRRGQEARLRCSPMKGHSHVYWYRQLPEEGLKFMVYLQKENIIDESGMPKERFSAEFPKEGPSILRIQQVVRGDSAAYFCASSPTREKEKLFFGSGTQLSVL.

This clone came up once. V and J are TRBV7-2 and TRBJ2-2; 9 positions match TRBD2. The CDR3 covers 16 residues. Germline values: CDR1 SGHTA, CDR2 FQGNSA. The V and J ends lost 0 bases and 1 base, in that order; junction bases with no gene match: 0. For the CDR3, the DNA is TGTGCCAGCAGCTTAGCTAGCGGGGGGAACACCGGGGAGCTGTTTTTT. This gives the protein CASSLASGGNTGELFF. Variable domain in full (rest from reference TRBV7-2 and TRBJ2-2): GAGVSQSPSNKVTEKGKDVELRCDPISGHTALYWYRQSLGQGLEFLIYFQGNSAPDKSGLPSDRFSAERTGGSVSTLTIQRTQQEDSAVYLCASSLASGGNTGELFFGEGSRLTVL.

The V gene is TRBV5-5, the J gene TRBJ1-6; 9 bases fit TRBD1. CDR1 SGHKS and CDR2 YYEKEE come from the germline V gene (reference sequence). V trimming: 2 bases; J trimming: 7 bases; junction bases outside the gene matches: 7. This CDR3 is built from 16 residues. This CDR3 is CASSFRTGVGNSPLHF. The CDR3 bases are TGTGCCAGCAGCTTCCGGACAGGGGTGGGAAATTCACCCCTCCACTTT.

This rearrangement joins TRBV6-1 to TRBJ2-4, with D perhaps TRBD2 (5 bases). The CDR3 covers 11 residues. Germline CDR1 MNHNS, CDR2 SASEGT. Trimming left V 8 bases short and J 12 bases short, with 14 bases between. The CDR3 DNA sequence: TGTGCCAGCCGGGATGGGGTCGGTCAGTACTTC. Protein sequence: CASRDGVGQYF.

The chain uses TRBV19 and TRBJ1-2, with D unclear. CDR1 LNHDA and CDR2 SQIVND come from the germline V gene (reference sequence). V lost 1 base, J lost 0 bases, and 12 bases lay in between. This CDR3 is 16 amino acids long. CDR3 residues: CASSIAAVGANYGYTF. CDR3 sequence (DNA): TGTGCCAGTAGTATAGCGGCCGTCGGAGCTAACTATGGCTACACCTTC.

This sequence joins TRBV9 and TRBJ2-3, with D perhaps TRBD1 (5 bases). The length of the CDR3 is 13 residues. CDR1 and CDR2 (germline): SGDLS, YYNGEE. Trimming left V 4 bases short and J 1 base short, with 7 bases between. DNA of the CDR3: TGTGCCAGCAGCCAACAGGGCACAGATACGCAGTATTTT. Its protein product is CASSQQGTDTQYF.

The CDR3 nucleotides read TGTGCCAGCAGCTCCGTGGGCAGGGTGTACCATGGCTACACCTTC. Translation gives CASSSVGRVYHGYTF. V usage is TRBV13 and J usage is TRBJ1-2; a weak D match, TRBD1 (5 bases). The CDR3 consists of 15 residues. V shed 4 bases and J shed 6 bases, with 18 bases lying between them. CDR1 and CDR2 from the germline V gene are PRHDT and FYEKMQ (reference sequence).

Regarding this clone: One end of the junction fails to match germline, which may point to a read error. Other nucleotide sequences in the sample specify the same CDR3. In DNA, the CDR3 is TGTGCCAGTAGTGAATTCAGGAATGAGCAGTTCTTC. It specifies CASSEFRNEQFF. The chain has TRBV6-1 and TRBJ2-1; no reliable D call. The CDR3 extends over 12 amino acids. Germline-derived CDR1 and CDR2 are MNHNS and SASEGT.

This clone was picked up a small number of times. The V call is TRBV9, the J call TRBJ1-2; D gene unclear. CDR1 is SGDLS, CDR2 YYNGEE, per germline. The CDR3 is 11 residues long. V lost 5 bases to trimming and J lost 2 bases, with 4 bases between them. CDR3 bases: TGTGCCAGCAGGACAAACTATGGCTACACCTTC. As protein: CASRTNYGYTF.

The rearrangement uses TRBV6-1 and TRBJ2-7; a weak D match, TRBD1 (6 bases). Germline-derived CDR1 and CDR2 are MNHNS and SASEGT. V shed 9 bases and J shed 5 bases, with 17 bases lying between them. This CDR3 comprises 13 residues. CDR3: CASGPNRVHEQYF. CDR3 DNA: TGTGCCAGTGGACCAAACAGGGTCCACGAGCAGTACTTC.